A single sample gave rise to the 27 T cell receptor beta chains below, sequenced in a study of blood T cell repertoires in COVID-19. Using immunoSEQ multiplex PCR, the repertoire was profiled, and TCRdb retains in-frame clones only, with some absent. The sample consists of about 150,000 clones, around 84% of them appearing once. What was sequenced was peripheral blood. Receptor source: a woman between 50 and 59 years old with acute or convalescent COVID-19.

The rearrangement uses TRBV9 and TRBJ2-1; D might be TRBD1 (6 bases). The CDR3 spans 12 residues. In germline, CDR1 is SGDLS, CDR2 YYNGEE. V lost 0 bases, J lost 8 bases, and 6 bases lay in between. In DNA, the CDR3 is TGTGCCAGCAGCGTAGAGGGGGATGAGCAGTTCTTC. Translated: CASSVEGDEQFF.

The J gene is TRBJ1-1, the V gene TRBV14, with a tentative D call TRBD1 (5 bases). The V end was cut by 4 bases, the J end by 1 base, with 13 bases between. From germline, CDR1 is SGHDN and CDR2 FVKESK. The CDR3 length is 15 residues. CDR3 protein: CASSPPWGRNTEAFF. The DNA for the CDR3 is TGTGCCAGCAGCCCCCCCTGGGGCAGGAACACTGAAGCTTTCTTT.

The chain employs TRBV29-1 and TRBJ2-7; a weak D match, TRBD2 (5 bases). Germline V gene data show CDR1 as SQVTM and CDR2 as ANQGSEA. V was cut by 1 base and J by 2 bases, with 12 bases left in between. The length of the CDR3 is 14 residues. The CDR3 here is CSVEGGGPTYEQYF. The DNA for the CDR3 is TGCAGCGTTGAAGGTGGAGGCCCCACCTACGAGCAGTACTTC.

The V gene is TRBV19, the J gene TRBJ1-6, with D maybe TRBD1 (5 bases). Trimming removed 3 bases from V and 6 bases from J, with 12 bases in between. Germline CDR1 is LNHDA and CDR2 is SQIVND (reference sequence). This CDR3 comprises 15 residues. The CDR3 DNA is TGTGCCAGTAGTATTTCTGGGGGGGGTAATTCACCCCTCCACTTT. Protein sequence: CASSISGGGNSPLHF.

This sequence joins TRBV6-5 and TRBJ1-1, with TRBD1 matching 8 bases. V lost 8 bases and J lost 10; bases outside the gene matches: 9. The CDR3 spans 12 residues. Germline V lookup: CDR1 MNHEY, CDR2 SVGAGI. The CDR3, as DNA: TGTGCCAGCGAAAGGACAGGGTGGGTAGCTTTCTTT. Protein product: CASERTGWVAFF.

The CDR3 loop is CASSIDNSYGYTF. The CDR3 bases are TGTGCCAGTAGTATAGATAACAGTTATGGCTACACCTTC. The chain links TRBV19 to TRBJ1-2; D is undetermined. Germline assignment: CDR1 LNHDA and CDR2 SQIVND (reference sequence). The CDR3 is 13 amino acids. V was pared by 0 bases and J by 5 bases, with 7 bases between.

The chain recombines TRBV2 with TRBJ2-1, with TRBD1 matching 8 bases. The ends lost 4 bases at V and 6 bases at J; junction bases unmatched: 8. CDR3 length: 15 amino acids. The germline gives CDR1 SNHLY, CDR2 FYNNEI. CDR3 nucleotides: TGTGCCAGCAGTGGTGAGACAGGGGTAAGCAATGAGCAGTTCTTC. It codes for CASSGETGVSNEQFF.

This clone turned up a few times. V usage is TRBV18 and J usage is TRBJ1-5, with TRBD1 matching over 7 bases. With 5 bases clipped from V and 4 bases from J, the junction kept 5 bases outside the gene matches. Per germline, CDR1 KGHSH and CDR2 LQKENI. CDR3 size: 14 residues. The DNA for the CDR3 is TGTGCCAGCTCAACCGGGACAGTAAATCAGCCCCAGCATTTT. Its translation: CASSTGTVNQPQHF. Drawing the rest from reference TRBV18 and TRBJ1-5, the complete variable domain is NAGVMQNPRHLVRRRGQEARLRCSPMKGHSHVYWYRQLPEEGLKFMVYLQKENIIDESGMPKERFSAEFPKEGPSILRIQQVVRGDSAAYFCASSTGTVNQPQHFGDGTRLSIL.

The genes are TRBV15 and TRBJ1-6; unclear D gene. The V and J ends lost 5 bases and 7 bases respectively, with 12 bases between them. The V gene's germline CDR1 is LNHNV and CDR2 YYDKDF (reference sequence). This CDR3 is built from 14 residues. CDR3 bases: TGTGCCACCAGCGTCTACAGAGAAAATTCACCCCTCCACTTT. Translation: CATSVYRENSPLHF.

CDR3 nucleotides: TGTGCCAGCAGTTTCGCCGGGACTCGAAAGACCCAGTACTTC. Protein sequence: CASSFAGTRKTQYF. This sequence joins TRBV6-2 or TRBV6-3 and TRBJ2-5; D is possibly TRBD2 (6 bases). The CDR3 consists of 14 residues. Trimming left V 4 bases short and J 6 bases short, with 15 bases between. Germline CDR1 MNHEY, CDR2 SVGEGT.

This clone was observed once. The V call is TRBV5-4, the J call TRBJ1-1; 9 bases agree with TRBD1. This CDR3 comprises 14 residues. Germline values: CDR1 SGHNT, CDR2 YYREEE (reference sequence). The ends lost 4 bases at V and 1 base at J; junction bases unmatched: 2. The CDR3 sequence is CASSADRGNTEAFF. The DNA of the CDR3 is TGTGCCAGCAGCGCGGACAGGGGGAACACTGAAGCTTTCTTT.

The chain links TRBV30 to TRBJ2-7, with a tentative D call TRBD2 (5 bases). The CDR3 contains 13 residues. Trimming cost V 1 base and J 4 bases, with 11 bases left between them. CDR1 is GTSNPN and CDR2 is SVGIG in the germline V gene (reference sequence). CDR3 sequence (DNA): TGTGCCTGGAGTGGGGAACGGGGATACGAGCAGTACTTC. It is translated as CAWSGERGYEQYF.

For this clone: The same CDR3 arises from other DNA sequences in this sample as well. This chain links TRBV2 with TRBJ2-7, with D tentatively TRBD1 (6 bases). This CDR3 has 13 amino acids. V was cut by 6 bases and J by 4 bases, with 13 bases left in between. Germline assignment: CDR1 SNHLY and CDR2 FYNNEI. The CDR3 region is CASSLRDIYEQYF. CDR3 nucleotide sequence: TGTGCCAGCAGCCTCCGGGACATATACGAGCAGTACTTC.

The chain has TRBV5-1 and TRBJ1-1; the match to TRBD1 covers 7 bases. The germline V gene has CDR1 SGHRS and CDR2 YFSETQ. The J segment lost 10 bases and the V segment lost 4 bases, leaving 16 bases of the junction unmatched. The CDR3 covers 15 residues. CDR3 sequence: CASSNHRGNNGRAFF. The CDR3 nucleotides read TGCGCCAGCAGCAACCACAGGGGTAATAACGGGAGAGCTTTCTTT. Variable domain in full (rest from reference TRBV5-1 and TRBJ1-1): KAGVTQTPRYLIKTRGQQVTLSCSPISGHRSVSWYQQTPGQGLQFLFEYFSETQRNKGNFPGRFSGRQFSNSRSEMNVSTLELGDSALYLCASSNHRGNNGRAFFGQGTRLTVV.

The V call is TRBV5-5, the J call TRBJ2-7; TRBD1 agrees at 9 bases. This CDR3 is built from 14 residues. V shed 4 bases, J shed 4 bases, and the junction held 6 bases outside the gene matches. Per the germline V gene, CDR1 is SGHKS and CDR2 is YYEKEE (reference sequence). CDR3 in DNA: TGTGCCAGCAGCCGCGACAGGGGGAGTTACGAGCAGTACTTC. Protein: CASSRDRGSYEQYF.

The V call is TRBV21-1, the J call TRBJ2-7; the table assigns TRBD2, which was not confirmed against the DNA. TRBV21-1 is a listed pseudogene. This CDR3 region has 18 residues. CDR3 loop: CASSKGLQVGVCVYEQYF. CDR3 DNA: TGTGCCAGCAGCAAAGGGTTGCAAGTCGGAGTCTGTGTGTACGAGCAGTACTTC.

Of note for this clone: Other DNA variants within this sample encode the same CDR3. The J gene is TRBJ1-2, the V gene TRBV6-5, with D perhaps TRBD1 (6 bases). V lost 4 bases, J lost 6 bases, and 12 bases lay in between. There are 13 residues in the CDR3. Germline loops: CDR1 MNHEY, CDR2 SVGAGI. The CDR3 DNA reads TGTGCCAGCAGTTTACAGGGAGGGAATGGCTACACCTTC. The encoded protein is CASSLQGGNGYTF.

This sequence joins TRBV30 and TRBJ2-5; 7 nucleotides line up with TRBD1. V gave up 4 bases and J gave up 0 bases; unmatched junction bases: 2. The CDR3 is 13 amino acids. Per the germline V gene, CDR1 is GTSNPN and CDR2 is SVGIG (reference sequence). The CDR3 loop reads CAWTGTDQETQYF. The CDR3 DNA reads TGTGCCTGGACGGGGACAGACCAAGAGACCCAGTACTTC.

The chain couples TRBV29-1 to TRBJ1-1; 9 positions match TRBD1. Germline lookup yields CDR1 SQVTM and CDR2 ANQGSEA. The CDR3 loop spans 15 amino acids. Germline trimming cut 4 bases from V and 5 bases from J; bases unmatched to any gene: 11. The CDR3 nucleotides read TGCAGCGTTGTGTTTAACGCCGGGACAGGGACTGAAGCTTTCTTT. This encodes CSVVFNAGTGTEAFF.

The rearrangement uses TRBV2 and TRBJ2-3, with D perhaps TRBD2 (5 bases). V lost 3 bases and J lost 2, with 12 bases in between. CDR1 is SNHLY and CDR2 is FYNNEI in the germline V gene. The CDR3 extends over 15 amino acids. CDR3 DNA: TGTGCCAGCAGTGAGGACTCTCCGGCCACAGATACGCAGTATTTT. As protein: CASSEDSPATDTQYF.

The chain couples TRBV6-2 or TRBV6-3 to TRBJ1-1, with D possibly matching TRBD1 (6 bases). Trimming took off 4 bases at V and 3 bases at J, with 12 bases between the two ends. This CDR3 contains 14 residues. Germline CDR1 MNHEY, CDR2 SVGEGT. CDR3 residues: CASSSGDSYTEAFF. The CDR3 region has the DNA TGTGCCAGCAGTTCAGGGGATTCGTACACTGAAGCTTTCTTT.

This chain connects TRBV7-3 to TRBJ2-1; 9 bases align to TRBD2. V gave up 1 base and J gave up 5 bases; unmatched junction bases: 3. CDR3 length: 15 amino acids. The germline CDR1 and CDR2 sequences are SGHTA and FQGTGA. CDR3 sequence reads: CASSLNVAGDNEQFF. The CDR3 DNA is TGTGCCAGCAGCTTAAACGTAGCGGGGGACAATGAGCAGTTCTTC.

The chain combines TRBV6-4 with TRBJ1-2; 9 bases are shared with TRBD1. The CDR3 consists of 14 residues. Germline V lookup: CDR1 MRHNA, CDR2 SNTAGT. Germline trimming cut 4 bases from V and 5 bases from J; bases unmatched to any gene: 5. The CDR3 nucleotides read TGTGCCAGCAGTGCCGGGGGACAGGGATATGGCTACACCTTC. As protein: CASSAGGQGYGYTF.

The chain employs TRBV30 and TRBJ2-7; D is possibly TRBD1 (6 bases). V shed 0 bases and J shed 3 bases, with 12 bases lying between them. The CDR3 runs 14 residues. Germline CDR1 GTSNPN, CDR2 SVGIG (reference sequence). CDR3 residues: CAWSVQQGGYEQYF. The CDR3 DNA reads as TGTGCCTGGAGTGTACAACAGGGTGGCTACGAGCAGTACTTC.

CDR3 coding DNA: TGTGCCAGCGGACTAGCGGGGGGCCTAACCGGGGAGCTGTTTTTT. The encoded protein is CASGLAGGLTGELFF. The chain employs TRBV6-5 and TRBJ2-2; 14 nucleotides align to TRBD2. Germline values: CDR1 MNHEY, CDR2 SVGAGI. V lost 8 bases to trimming and J lost 5 bases; unmatched junction nucleotides: 4. The length of the CDR3 is 15 residues.

The CDR3 DNA follows: TGTGCCAGTAGTATTGACAGAGAAGAAAAACTGTTTTTT. Translated, it gives CASSIDREEKLFF. The V gene is TRBV19, the J gene TRBJ1-4, with D perhaps TRBD1 (5 bases). V was cut by 3 bases and J by 8 bases, with 10 bases left in between. The CDR3 sequence is 13 residues long. Germline values: CDR1 LNHDA, CDR2 SQIVND (reference sequence).

The chain joins TRBV19 to TRBJ1-5; no definite D call. In germline, CDR1 is LNHDA, CDR2 SQIVND (reference sequence). The V end was cut by 6 bases, the J end by 4 bases, with 13 bases between. The CDR3 is made up of 14 amino acids. The CDR3 nucleotides are TGTGCCAGTAGGTGGCGGGCCACAAATCAGCCCCAGCATTTT. As protein: CASRWRATNQPQHF. Drawing the rest from reference TRBV19 and TRBJ1-5, the complete variable domain is DGGITQSPKYLFRKEGQNVTLSCEQNLNHDAMYWYRQDPGQGLRLIYYSQIVNDFQKGDIAEGYSVSREKKESFPLTVTSAQKNPTAFYLCASRWRATNQPQHFGDGTRLSIL.